These 9 T cell receptor beta chains share one sample of origin, sequenced in a study of blood T cell repertoires in COVID-19. Method: immunoSEQ multiplex PCR; TCRdb's copy keeps in-frame clones and lacks some. The profile shows under 65,000 clones, roughly 90% of them singletons. The sequencing input was peripheral blood. These receptors were collected from a man in his 60s with acute or convalescent COVID-19.

The chain has TRBV5-1 and TRBJ2-1, with D unresolved. There are 12 residues in the CDR3. With 0 bases removed from V and 16 bases from J, the gap between germline ends came to 14 bases. Germline lookup yields CDR1 SGHRS and CDR2 YFSETQ. CDR3 region: CASSLGIPLRFF. As DNA, the CDR3 is TGCGCCAGCAGCTTGGGAATTCCTCTACGATTCTTC.

The chain joins TRBV7-9 to TRBJ1-2; D possibly corresponds to TRBD1 (5 bases). From germline, CDR1 is SEHNR and CDR2 FQNEAQ (reference sequence). The CDR3 covers 13 residues. V gave up 5 bases and J gave up 5 bases, with 12 bases separating them. The CDR3 region has the DNA TGTGCCAGCAGCATCCGACGGGGGTATGGCTACACCTTC. This codes for CASSIRRGYGYTF. Looking up the rest from reference TRBV7-9 and TRBJ1-2 gives the full variable domain: DTGVSQNPRHKITKRGQNVTFRCDPISEHNRLYWYRQTLGQGPEFLTYFQNEAQLEKSRLLSDRFSAERPKGSFSTLEIQRTEQGDSAMYLCASSIRRGYGYTFGSGTRLTVV.

V is TRBV18 and J is TRBJ1-4, with TRBD1 as a possible D gene (5 bases). Germline CDR1 KGHSH, CDR2 LQKENI. The CDR3 contains 14 residues. V lost 5 bases to trimming and J lost 7 bases, with 14 bases between them. For the CDR3, the DNA is TGTGCCAGCTCAACCGGGGCCGGGGGTGAAAAACTGTTTTTT. It encodes CASSTGAGGEKLFF.

This chain joins TRBV5-1 and TRBJ2-1; 7 nucleotides align to TRBD1. The V gene's germline CDR1 is SGHRS and CDR2 YFSETQ. CDR3 length: 17 residues. V trimming: 4 bases; J trimming: 2 bases; junction bases outside the gene matches: 12. In DNA form, the CDR3 reads TGCGCCAGCAGCACGGGACAGACCCGTGGGGCCTACAATGAGCAGTTCTTC. Translating gives CASSTGQTRGAYNEQFF.

This clone was seen a single time. V is TRBV5-1 and J is TRBJ1-2, with TRBD1 matching over 9 bases. Unmatched junction bases numbered 9, after V lost 0 bases and J lost 9 bases. CDR3 length equals 15 residues. Germline CDR1 is SGHRS and CDR2 is YFSETQ. The CDR3 loop is CASSLAGTGSLSYTF. The CDR3 bases are TGCGCCAGCAGCTTGGCCGGGACAGGGAGTTTGAGCTACACCTTC.

The chain links TRBV28 to TRBJ2-1, with 8 nucleotides matching TRBD2. This CDR3 has 17 residues. CDR1 and CDR2 from the germline V gene are MDHEN and SYDVKM. The trim removed 1 base at V and 0 bases at J, leaving 5 bases unmatched. The CDR3 sequence is CASSLLAGMGSYNEQFF. CDR3 DNA sequence: TGTGCCAGCAGTTTATTAGCGGGAATGGGCTCCTACAATGAGCAGTTCTTC.

The chain is built from TRBV19 and TRBJ2-3; the D is unclear. Germline V CDR1 and CDR2: LNHDA, SQIVND (reference sequence). CDR3 length: 11 residues. The V end was cut by 8 bases, the J end by 8 bases, with 11 bases between. The CDR3 is CASSPGFTQYF. The CDR3, as DNA: TGTGCCAGTTCCCCCGGGTTTACGCAGTATTTT. The full variable domain, completed using reference TRBV19 and TRBJ2-3, is DGGITQSPKYLFRKEGQNVTLSCEQNLNHDAMYWYRQDPGQGLRLIYYSQIVNDFQKGDIAEGYSVSREKKESFPLTVTSAQKNPTAFYLCASSPGFTQYFGPGTRLTVL.

The chain has TRBV29-1 and TRBJ2-5, with TRBD1 matching over 7 bases. The germline V gene has CDR1 SQVTM and CDR2 ANQGSEA. V shed 5 bases and J 1 base; nucleotides not matched to a gene: 4. The CDR3 length is 13 residues. DNA of the CDR3: TGCAGCGTTTTACAGGGGACCCAAGAGACCCAGTACTTC. It yields the protein CSVLQGTQETQYF.

V is TRBV15 and J is TRBJ2-7; 9 nucleotides agree with TRBD1. The CDR3 extends over 15 amino acids. Germline CDR1 reads LNHNV; CDR2 reads YYDKDF (reference sequence). Trimming removed 0 bases from V and 5 bases from J; junction bases left unmatched: 5. For the CDR3, the DNA is TGTGCCACCAGCAGAGAAGGACAGGGGTTCCACGAGCAGTACTTC. It specifies CATSREGQGFHEQYF. The full variable domain, rest sourced from reference TRBV15 and TRBJ2-7, is DAMVIQNPRYQVTQFGKPVTLSCSQTLNHNVMYWYQQKSSQAPKLLFHYYDKDFNNEADTPDNFQSRRPNTSFCFLDIRSPGLGDTAMYLCATSREGQGFHEQYFGPGTRLTVT.